This T cell receptor (beta chain) derives from a study of T cell responses to AZD1222 COVID-19 vaccine. Whole-study results and caveats: Clonal diversity was possibly underestimated, and white British individuals and females predominated among donors.

This table comes from immunoSEQ multiplex PCR, and its TCRdb copy is limited to in-frame clones, with some not included. Here the sample spans about 150,000 clones, 90% being singletons. This clone turned up a few times. The antigen remains unidentified. V lost 5 bases and J lost 1, with 14 bases in between. This CDR3 has 15 amino acids. Germline lookup yields CDR1 MNHEY and CDR2 SMNVEV (reference sequence). This specimen was peripheral blood, taken 28 days after the second AZD1222 dose. This TCR derives from an adult who received the AZD1222 COVID-19 vaccine. The J gene is TRBJ1-1, the V gene TRBV27; perhaps TRBD1 as D (5 bases). CDR3 sequence reads: CASSPLGTGNTEAFF. The CDR3 DNA is TGTGCCAGCAGTCCTCTAGGGACGGGGAACACTGAAGCTTTCTTT.